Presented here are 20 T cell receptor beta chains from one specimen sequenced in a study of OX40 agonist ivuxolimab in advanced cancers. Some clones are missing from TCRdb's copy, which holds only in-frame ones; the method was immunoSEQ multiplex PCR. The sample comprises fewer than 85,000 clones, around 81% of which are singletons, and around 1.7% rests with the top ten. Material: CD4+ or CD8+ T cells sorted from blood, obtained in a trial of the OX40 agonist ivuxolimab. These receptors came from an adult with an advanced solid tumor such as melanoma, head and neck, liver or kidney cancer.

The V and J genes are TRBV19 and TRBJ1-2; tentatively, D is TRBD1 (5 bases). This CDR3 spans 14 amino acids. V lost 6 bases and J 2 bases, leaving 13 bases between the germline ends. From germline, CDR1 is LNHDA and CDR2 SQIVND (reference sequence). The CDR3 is CASRTGFLNYGYTF. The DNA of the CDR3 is TGTGCCAGTAGAACAGGATTTTTGAACTATGGCTACACCTTC.

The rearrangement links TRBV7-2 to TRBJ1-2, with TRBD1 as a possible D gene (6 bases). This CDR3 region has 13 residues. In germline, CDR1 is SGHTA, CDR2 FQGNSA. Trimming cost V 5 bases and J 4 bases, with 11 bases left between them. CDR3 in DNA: TGTGCCAGCAGCCCAAGGACAGCCTATGGCTACACCTTC. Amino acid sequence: CASSPRTAYGYTF.

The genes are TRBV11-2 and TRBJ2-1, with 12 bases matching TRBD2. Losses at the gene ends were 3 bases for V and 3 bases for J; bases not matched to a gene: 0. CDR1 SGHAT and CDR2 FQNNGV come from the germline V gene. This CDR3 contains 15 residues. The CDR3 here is CASSLGLAGYNEQFF. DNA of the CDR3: TGTGCCAGCAGCTTGGGACTAGCGGGCTACAATGAGCAGTTCTTC.

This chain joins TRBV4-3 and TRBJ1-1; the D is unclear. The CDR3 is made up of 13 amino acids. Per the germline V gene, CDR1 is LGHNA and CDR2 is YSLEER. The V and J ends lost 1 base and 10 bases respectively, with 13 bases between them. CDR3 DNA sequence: TGCGCCAGCAGCCAAGCCCTCGGGCGCCCAGCTTTCTTT. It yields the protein CASSQALGRPAFF.

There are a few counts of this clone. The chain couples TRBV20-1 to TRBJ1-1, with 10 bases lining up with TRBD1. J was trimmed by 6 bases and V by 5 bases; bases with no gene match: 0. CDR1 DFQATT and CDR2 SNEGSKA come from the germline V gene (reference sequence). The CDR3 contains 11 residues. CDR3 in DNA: TGCAGTGCTGGACAGGGGGCTGAAGCTTTCTTT. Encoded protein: CSAGQGAEAFF.

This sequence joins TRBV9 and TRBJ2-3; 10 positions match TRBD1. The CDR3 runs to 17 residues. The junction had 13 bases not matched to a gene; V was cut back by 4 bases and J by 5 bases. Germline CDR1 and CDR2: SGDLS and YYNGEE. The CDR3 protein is CASSLTGTGARGDTQYF. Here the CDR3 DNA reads TGTGCCAGCAGCCTTACCGGGACAGGGGCCCGCGGAGATACGCAGTATTTT.

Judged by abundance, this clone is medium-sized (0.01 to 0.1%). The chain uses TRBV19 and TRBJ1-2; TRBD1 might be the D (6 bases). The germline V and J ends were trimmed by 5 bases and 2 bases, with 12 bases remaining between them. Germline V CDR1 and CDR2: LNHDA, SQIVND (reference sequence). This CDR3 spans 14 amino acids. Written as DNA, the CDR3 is TGTGCCAGTAGTCCCCGGGGGGCGAACTATGGCTACACCTTC. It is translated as CASSPRGANYGYTF.

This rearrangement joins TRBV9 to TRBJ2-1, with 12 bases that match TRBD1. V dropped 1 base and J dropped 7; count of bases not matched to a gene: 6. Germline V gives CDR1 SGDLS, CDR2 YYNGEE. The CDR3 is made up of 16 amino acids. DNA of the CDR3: TGTGCCAGCAGCGTATCGGGACAGGGGGCGCATAATGAGCAGTTCTTC. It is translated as CASSVSGQGAHNEQFF.

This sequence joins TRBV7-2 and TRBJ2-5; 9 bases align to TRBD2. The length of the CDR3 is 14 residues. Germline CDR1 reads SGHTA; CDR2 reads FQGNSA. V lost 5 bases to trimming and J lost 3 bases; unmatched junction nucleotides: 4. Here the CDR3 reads CASSRRLAEETQYF. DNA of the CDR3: TGTGCCAGCAGCCGAAGACTAGCGGAAGAGACCCAGTACTTC.

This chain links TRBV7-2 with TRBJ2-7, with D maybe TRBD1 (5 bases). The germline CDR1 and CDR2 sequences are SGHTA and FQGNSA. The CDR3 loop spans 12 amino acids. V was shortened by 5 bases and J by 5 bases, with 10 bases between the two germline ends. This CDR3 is CASSLRQNEQYF. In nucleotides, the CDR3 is TGTGCCAGCAGCCTCCGACAGAACGAGCAGTACTTC.

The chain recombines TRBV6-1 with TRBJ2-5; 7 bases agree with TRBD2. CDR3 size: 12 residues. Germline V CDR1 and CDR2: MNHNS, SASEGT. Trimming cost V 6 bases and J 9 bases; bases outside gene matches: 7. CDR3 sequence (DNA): TGTGCCAGCAGCCCGACCCGGGAGGCCCAGTACTTC. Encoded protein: CASSPTREAQYF.

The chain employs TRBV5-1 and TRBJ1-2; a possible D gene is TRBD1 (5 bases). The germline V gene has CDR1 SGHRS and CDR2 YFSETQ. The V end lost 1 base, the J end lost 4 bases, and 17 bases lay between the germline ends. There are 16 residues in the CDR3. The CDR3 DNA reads TGCGCCAGCAGCTTGCTGACAGTGGGGGAGCTCTATGGCTACACCTTC. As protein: CASSLLTVGELYGYTF.

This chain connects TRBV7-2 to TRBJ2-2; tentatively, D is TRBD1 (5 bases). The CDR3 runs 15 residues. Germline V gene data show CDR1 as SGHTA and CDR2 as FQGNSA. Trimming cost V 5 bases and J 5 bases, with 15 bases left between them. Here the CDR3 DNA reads TGTGCCAGCAGCCCCTCGTTTGGGGCTACCGGGGAGCTGTTTTTT. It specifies CASSPSFGATGELFF.

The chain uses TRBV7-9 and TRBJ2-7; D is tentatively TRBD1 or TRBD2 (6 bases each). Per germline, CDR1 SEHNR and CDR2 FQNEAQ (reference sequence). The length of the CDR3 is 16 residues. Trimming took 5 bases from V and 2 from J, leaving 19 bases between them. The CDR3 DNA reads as TGTGCCAGCAGCAGGGGGGCAGTATTAAAGGCCTACGAGCAGTACTTC. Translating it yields CASSRGAVLKAYEQYF.

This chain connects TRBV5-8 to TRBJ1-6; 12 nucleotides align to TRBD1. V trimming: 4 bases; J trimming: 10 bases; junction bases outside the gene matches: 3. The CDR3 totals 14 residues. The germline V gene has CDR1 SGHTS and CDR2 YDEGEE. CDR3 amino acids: CASSPGQGASPLHF. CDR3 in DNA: TGTGCCAGCAGCCCGGGACAGGGGGCCTCACCCCTCCACTTT.

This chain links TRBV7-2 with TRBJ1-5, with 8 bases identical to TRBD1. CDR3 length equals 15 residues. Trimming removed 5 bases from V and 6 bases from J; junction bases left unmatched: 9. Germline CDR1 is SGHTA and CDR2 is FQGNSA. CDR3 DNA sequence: TGTGCCAGCAGCGTACAGGGGGACTCAATTCAGCCCCAGCATTTT. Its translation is CASSVQGDSIQPQHF.

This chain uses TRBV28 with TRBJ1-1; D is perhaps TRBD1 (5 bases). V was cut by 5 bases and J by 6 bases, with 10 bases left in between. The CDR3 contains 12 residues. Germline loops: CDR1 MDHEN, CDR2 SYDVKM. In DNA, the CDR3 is TGTGCCAGCAGTCAACAGGATTCTGAAGCTTTCTTT. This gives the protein CASSQQDSEAFF.

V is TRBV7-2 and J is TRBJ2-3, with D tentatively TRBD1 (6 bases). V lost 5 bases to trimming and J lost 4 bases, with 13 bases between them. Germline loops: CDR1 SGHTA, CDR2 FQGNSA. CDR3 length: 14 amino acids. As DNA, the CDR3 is TGTGCCAGCAGCCCCCAGGGGCGAGCAGATACGCAGTATTTT. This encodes CASSPQGRADTQYF.

CDR3 region: CASSGTTHGYTF. CDR3 DNA sequence: TGTGCCAGCAGTGGGACAACACATGGCTACACCTTC. The J gene is TRBJ1-2, the V gene TRBV28, with a weak D call TRBD1 (6 bases). The V gene's germline CDR1 is MDHEN and CDR2 SYDVKM. The CDR3 length is 12 residues. The germline V and J ends were trimmed by 5 bases and 6 bases, with 10 bases remaining between them.

CDR3: CASSLAVSSYNEQFF. The CDR3, as DNA: TGTGCCAGCAGCTTGGCGGTGAGCTCCTACAATGAGCAGTTCTTC. The chain is built from TRBV5-5 and TRBJ2-1; D not resolved. Germline V CDR1 and CDR2: SGHKS, YYEKEE (reference sequence). Trimming shortened V by 0 bases and J by 0 bases, and 7 bases separated the two germline ends. CDR3 length equals 15 residues. Full variable domain (outside the CDR3, taken from reference TRBV5-5 and TRBJ2-1): DAGVTQSPTHLIKTRGQQVTLRCSPISGHKSVSWYQQVLGQGPQFIFQYYEKEERGRGNFPDRFSARQFPNYSSELNVNALLLGDSALYLCASSLAVSSYNEQFFGPGTRLTVL.